Each of the 7 T cell receptor beta chains below was sequenced from the same sample in a study of cytomegalovirus exposure and HLA in healthy donors. The PCR contained 60 Vbeta and 13 Jbeta primers. The method was immunoSEQ multiplex PCR; TCRdb's version includes in-frame clones alone and lacks a portion of them. The table shows about 160,000 clones, with about 82% occurring only once. The sequenced material came from PBMCs. These receptors came from a woman aged 30 to 39 in good health and CMV-seropositive.

The J gene is TRBJ2-2, the V gene TRBV7-7; 7 bases line up with TRBD1. The CDR3 sequence is 16 residues long. V lost 8 bases to trimming and J lost 2 bases; unmatched junction nucleotides: 11. Germline CDR1 reads SSHAT; CDR2 reads FNYEAQ (reference sequence). The CDR3: CASGFKGAFNTGELFF. The CDR3 bases are TGTGCCAGCGGTTTTAAGGGGGCATTTAACACCGGGGAGCTGTTTTTT.

Here the CDR3 reads CASSLAGAGGLYNSPLHF. The CDR3 nucleotides are TGTGCCAGCAGCTTAGCCGGGGCAGGGGGGTTGTATAATTCACCCCTCCACTTT. The chain couples TRBV7-9 to TRBJ1-6, with 7 bases matching TRBD1. Looked up from germline, CDR1 is SEHNR and CDR2 is FQNEAQ (reference sequence). V lost 0 bases and J lost 4; bases outside the gene matches: 9. This CDR3 comprises 18 residues.

The chain recombines TRBV19 with TRBJ1-2; 10 bases agree with TRBD1. J gave up 8 bases and V 8 bases, and 8 bases lay outside the gene matches. Germline V gene sequence: CDR1 LNHDA, CDR2 SQIVND (reference sequence). The CDR3 covers 13 residues. DNA for the CDR3: TGTGCCAGTCTAACCGGGACAGGGGTAGGCTACACCTTC. Translating gives CASLTGTGVGYTF. Full variable domain (missing parts from reference TRBV19 and TRBJ1-2): DGGITQSPKYLFRKEGQNVTLSCEQNLNHDAMYWYRQDPGQGLRLIYYSQIVNDFQKGDIAEGYSVSREKKESFPLTVTSAQKNPTAFYLCASLTGTGVGYTFGSGTRLTVV.

The count of this clone is one. The chain carries TRBV28 and TRBJ2-7; 8 positions match TRBD1. J lost 1 base, V lost 1 base, and 3 bases had no gene match. This CDR3 is built from 15 residues. Germline CDR1 is MDHEN and CDR2 is SYDVKM. Here the CDR3 reads CASSLLGTGSYEQYF. The CDR3 DNA follows: TGTGCCAGCAGTTTATTAGGGACAGGATCCTACGAGCAGTACTTC.

This clone appeared a single time. The rearrangement links TRBV21-1 to TRBJ1-5. TRBV21-1 is termed a pseudogene. The CDR3 sequence is 10 residues long. The CDR3 loop reads CASRVVGLNF. CDR3 DNA sequence: TGTGCCAGCAGAGTAGTGGGACTGAATTTT.

This clone was counted only a few times. The rearrangement uses TRBV4-2 and TRBJ2-5; TRBD1 aligns across 7 bases. Germline assignment: CDR1 LGHNA and CDR2 YNFKEQ. This CDR3 spans 15 amino acids. Trimming at V came to 1 base and at J to 2 bases, leaving 4 bases not matched to a gene. The CDR3 region has the DNA TGTGCCAGCAGCCAAGTCTTGGGACAGCAAGAGACCCAGTACTTC. Its translation: CASSQVLGQQETQYF.

This chain links TRBV2 with TRBJ1-2; 10 nucleotides match TRBD1. With V trimmed by 8 bases and J by 8 bases, 11 bases remained unmatched. This CDR3 has 14 residues. In germline, CDR1 is SNHLY, CDR2 FYNNEI. CDR3 DNA: TGTGCCAGCTCCATAGACAGGGGGCGATCAGGCTACACCTTC. Protein product: CASSIDRGRSGYTF. Together with reference TRBV2 and TRBJ1-2, the CDR3 gives the full variable domain: EPEVTQTPSHQVTQMGQEVILRCVPISNHLYFYWYRQILGQKVEFLVSFYNNEISEKSEIFDDQFSVERPDGSNFTLKIRSTKLEDSAMYFCASSIDRGRSGYTFGSGTRLTVV.